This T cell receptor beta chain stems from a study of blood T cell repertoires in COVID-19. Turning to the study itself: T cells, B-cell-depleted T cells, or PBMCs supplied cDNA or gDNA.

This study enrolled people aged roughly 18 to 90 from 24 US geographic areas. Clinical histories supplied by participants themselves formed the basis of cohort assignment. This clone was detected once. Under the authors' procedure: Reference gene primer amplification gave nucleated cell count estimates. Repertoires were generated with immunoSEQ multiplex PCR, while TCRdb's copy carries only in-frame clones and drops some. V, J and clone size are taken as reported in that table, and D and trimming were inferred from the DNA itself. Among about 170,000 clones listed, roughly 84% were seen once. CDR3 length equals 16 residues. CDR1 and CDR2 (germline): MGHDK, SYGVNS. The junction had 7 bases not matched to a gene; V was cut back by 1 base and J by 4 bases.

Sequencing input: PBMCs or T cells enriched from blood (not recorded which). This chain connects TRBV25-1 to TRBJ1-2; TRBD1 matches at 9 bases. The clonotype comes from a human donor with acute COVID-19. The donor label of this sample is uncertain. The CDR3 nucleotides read TGTGCCAGCAGTGAATCGTTTGGGACAGGGCCCTATGGCTACACCTTC. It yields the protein CASSESFGTGPYGYTF.